One sample yielded the 21 T cell receptor beta chains listed below, sequenced in a study of CD8 T cells in ankylosing spondylitis. TCRdb ran MiXCR on the 5' RACE reads and lists one entry per CDR3 protein. Of about 260,000 distinct CDR3 sequences listed, under 30% are singletons. Sequenced: blood, either unsorted or a sorted T cell fraction (not recorded which). The receptors stem from a male donor with ankylosing spondylitis or in good health (not recorded which).

This chain uses TRBV10-3 with TRBJ2-7; 7 bases are shared with TRBD2. Trimming at V came to 0 bases and at J to 0 bases, leaving 5 bases not matched to a gene. In germline, CDR1 is ENHRY, CDR2 SYGVKD. The CDR3 is made up of 16 amino acids. The CDR3 loop is CAISESGRGSSYEQYF. For the CDR3, the DNA is TGTGCCATCAGTGAGTCGGGGCGGGGGAGCTCCTACGAGCAGTACTTC.

The V call is TRBV28, the J call TRBJ2-7; D unresolved. The CDR3 spans 13 residues. The germline V gene encodes CDR1 MDHEN and CDR2 SYDVKM. V lost 1 base and J lost 2, with 6 bases in between. The CDR3, as DNA: TGTGCCAGCAGTTTATATCTCCCCTACGAGCAGTACTTC. Residues: CASSLYLPYEQYF.

This clonotype appeared many times. The rearrangement uses TRBV6-5 and TRBJ1-2, with D perhaps TRBD1 (6 bases). Trimming pared 4 bases from V and 7 bases from J, leaving 10 bases between. The CDR3 is 12 residues long. Germline values: CDR1 MNHEY, CDR2 SVGAGI. The CDR3 DNA follows: TGTGCCAGCAGTTCATCAGGGGCTGGCTACACCTTC. This gives the protein CASSSSGAGYTF.

J is TRBJ2-7 and V is TRBV20-1, with a tentative D call TRBD2 (6 bases). V lost 7 bases and J lost 1, with 17 bases in between. The CDR3 spans 14 residues. CDR1 and CDR2 from the germline V gene are DFQATT and SNEGSKA (reference sequence). CDR3 residues: CSVRMDGGSYEQYF. The CDR3 DNA reads TGCAGTGTAAGGATGGATGGGGGGTCCTACGAGCAGTACTTC.

This clonotype occurred a few times. This chain uses TRBV10-1 with TRBJ2-3, with D possibly TRBD1 on 5 matching bases. Germline assignment: CDR1 WNHNN and CDR2 SYGVQD (reference sequence). The CDR3 has 18 amino acids. V was shortened by 10 bases and J by 0 bases, with 26 bases between the two germline ends. CDR3 protein: CATPRLVYRRGSTDTQYF. In DNA form, the CDR3 reads TGCGCCACCCCTCGACTTGTGTATAGAAGGGGTAGCACAGATACGCAGTATTTT.

The chain links TRBV20-1 to TRBJ2-3; D not resolved. The germline gives CDR1 DFQATT, CDR2 SNEGSKA (reference sequence). The CDR3 consists of 13 residues. V shed 6 bases and J shed 0 bases, with 10 bases lying between them. CDR3 amino acids: CSATLQSTDTQYF. The CDR3 nucleotides are TGCAGTGCCACCCTACAGAGCACAGATACGCAGTATTTT.

J is TRBJ2-5 and V is TRBV6-1; tentative D call: TRBD2 (5 bases). Germline V lookup: CDR1 MNHNS, CDR2 SASEGT. Trimming pared 8 bases from V and 7 bases from J, leaving 20 bases between. CDR3 length equals 14 residues. The CDR3 coding sequence is TGTGCCAGCGGGGAGATGTCCCTCCCGGGGACCCAGTACTTC. Amino acids: CASGEMSLPGTQYF.

This clonotype was seen repeatedly, ten times or more. The V gene is TRBV20-1, the J gene TRBJ1-5; D is ambiguous. The CDR3 extends over 12 amino acids. The germline V gene encodes CDR1 DFQATT and CDR2 SNEGSKA (reference sequence). Trimming pared 3 bases from V and 4 bases from J, leaving 7 bases between. This CDR3 is CSARAPNQPQHF. In DNA, the CDR3 is TGCAGTGCTAGGGCGCCAAATCAGCCCCAGCATTTT.

This clonotype has at least ten counts. V gene TRBV2 combines with J gene TRBJ2-5; D assignment may be TRBD1 or TRBD2 (6 bases each). CDR3 length equals 13 residues. Germline lookup yields CDR1 SNHLY and CDR2 FYNNEI. Trimming cost V 3 bases and J 7 bases, with 12 bases left between them. DNA for the CDR3: TGTGCCAGCAGTGATCTTAAGGGGGGGACCCAGTACTTC. This translates into CASSDLKGGTQYF.

This clonotype has only a few counts. The chain recombines TRBV6-1 with TRBJ1-2; unclear D gene. The V end lost 7 bases, the J end lost 3 bases, and 12 bases lay between the germline ends. Germline V gene lookup returns CDR1 MNHNS and CDR2 SASEGT. There are 13 residues in the CDR3. CDR3 protein: CASIETTHYGYTF. CDR3 in DNA: TGTGCCAGCATCGAGACAACACACTATGGCTACACCTTC.

V and J are TRBV12-3 or TRBV12-4 and TRBJ2-1, with TRBD1 matching 11 bases. V trimming: 4 bases; J trimming: 9 bases; junction bases outside the gene matches: 2. This CDR3 contains 13 residues. The CDR3 reads CASSWDRGAEQFF. The CDR3 nucleotides are TGTGCCAGCAGTTGGGACAGGGGGGCTGAGCAGTTCTTC.

This chain joins TRBV24-1 and TRBJ2-1, with 8 positions matching TRBD2. Germline V gene data show CDR1 as KGHDR and CDR2 as SFDVKD. This CDR3 contains 17 residues. V lost 4 bases to trimming and J lost 1 base; unmatched junction nucleotides: 8. CDR3 DNA sequence: TGTGCCACCAGTGAAGCAAGCGGGGGACCTTCCTACAATGAGCAGTTCTTC. The encoded protein is CATSEASGGPSYNEQFF.

The rearrangement uses TRBV5-6 and TRBJ2-7; 7 bases agree with TRBD1. The V gene end was trimmed by 4 bases and the J gene end by 0 bases; junction bases not matched to a gene: 10. The CDR3 is 16 amino acids. Germline-derived CDR1 and CDR2 are SGHDT and YYEEEE. CDR3 coding DNA: TGTGCCAGCAGCCCCCCCCCGGACAGGTACTCCTACGAGCAGTACTTC. Translated: CASSPPPDRYSYEQYF.

This clonotype has a count of ten or more. V is TRBV12-3 or TRBV12-4 and J is TRBJ2-7; D is undetermined. With 5 bases removed from V and 3 bases from J, the gap between germline ends came to 8 bases. The CDR3 is made up of 12 amino acids. The CDR3 DNA reads as TGTGCCAGCAGTCTTCTACGCTACGAGCAGTACTTC. Translating gives CASSLLRYEQYF.

This chain links TRBV20-1 with TRBJ1-1, with no clear D. V lost 0 bases and J lost 4, with 6 bases in between. Germline CDR1 and CDR2: DFQATT and SNEGSKA (reference sequence). This CDR3 spans 12 amino acids. The CDR3 DNA sequence: TGCAGTGCTAGAGATTTAGGCACTGAAGCTTTCTTT. This gives the protein CSARDLGTEAFF.

In its sample, this clonotype was seen a few times. The V gene is TRBV29-1, the J gene TRBJ1-1; D uncertain. Germline CDR1 and CDR2: SQVTM and ANQGSEA. The CDR3 extends over 12 amino acids. V was pared by 6 bases and J by 1 base, with 9 bases between. The CDR3 DNA reads as TGCAGCGTGCAAGCAGGGAACACTGAAGCTTTCTTT. Encoded protein: CSVQAGNTEAFF.

The chain has TRBV6-1 and TRBJ2-7; the D is unclear. CDR1 MNHNS and CDR2 SASEGT come from the germline V gene. Trimming stripped 6 bases from V and 3 bases from J, with 15 bases between. The CDR3 extends over 14 amino acids. CDR3 DNA sequence: TGTGCCAGCAGACCAATGGGATTTGTCTACGAGCAGTACTTC. This sequence encodes CASRPMGFVYEQYF.

The chain couples TRBV20-1 to TRBJ1-5; TRBD1 is a possible D gene (5 bases). CDR1 and CDR2 (germline): DFQATT, SNEGSKA (reference sequence). There are 12 residues in the CDR3. V was trimmed by 7 bases and J by 3 bases, leaving 10 bases between them. For the CDR3, the DNA is TGCAGTGGGAGGGACGCCAATCAGCCCCAGCATTTT. Translating it yields CSGRDANQPQHF.

The rearrangement links TRBV5-8 to TRBJ2-7; D is possibly TRBD1 or TRBD2 (5 bases each). Deletions cut 6 bases from V and 10 bases from J, with 23 bases between. CDR1 is SGHTS and CDR2 is YDEGEE in the germline V gene. CDR3 length equals 14 residues. CDR3: CASINKGTDRLQYF. The CDR3 region has the DNA TGTGCCAGCATCAACAAGGGGACGGACCGCCTTCAGTACTTC. Variable domain in full (rest from reference TRBV5-8 and TRBJ2-7): EAGVTQSPTHLIKTRGQQATLRCSPISGHTSVYWYQQALGLGLQFLLWYDEGEERNRGNFPPRFSGRQFPNYSSELNVNALELEDSALYLCASINKGTDRLQYFGPGTRLTVT.

In this sample, this clonotype turned up a few times. This sequence joins TRBV12-3 or TRBV12-4 and TRBJ2-2; 8 positions match TRBD1. The CDR3 extends over 14 amino acids. The trim removed 5 bases at V and 7 bases at J, leaving 6 bases unmatched. The CDR3 loop reads CASSRQGYNGELFF. CDR3 DNA sequence: TGTGCCAGCAGTCGACAGGGGTATAACGGGGAGCTGTTTTTT.

The chain links TRBV20-1 to TRBJ2-7; D uncertain. V dropped 6 bases and J dropped 3 bases, with 15 bases sitting between them. The CDR3 is 13 amino acids. The V gene's germline CDR1 is DFQATT and CDR2 SNEGSKA (reference sequence). CDR3 sequence (DNA): TGCAGTGCCTCTCGGACGGTGGGCTACGAGCAGTACTTC. Translation gives CSASRTVGYEQYF.